This T cell receptor (beta chain) was captured by sequencing in a study of early T cells in non-severe SARS-CoV-2 infection. The wider study: The study sequenced bulk RNA from unsorted whole blood, with chains unpaired.

The table lists this clonotype with a few counts. Its matching antigen is unknown. CDR1 and CDR2 from the germline V gene are MNHEY and SMNVEV (reference sequence). Trimming removed 7 bases at V and 4 bases at J, with 30 bases between. The CDR3 covers 19 residues. Attached unique molecular identifiers marked individual cDNA molecules. TCRdb re-derived calls from the 5' RACE reads in MiXCR, one entry per CDR3 protein. The table records about 61,000 distinct CDR3 sequences, approximately 12% of them present only once. Notes on the study in general: VDJdb matching favored anti-spike CD8 responses, missing private and CD4 specificities.

Source: whole blood, taken at baseline. The sequence was obtained from an adult who was a healthcare worker with PCR-confirmed SARS-CoV-2 infection or an uninfected control (not recorded which). The donor label of this sample is uncertain. The chain joins TRBV27 to TRBJ2-3, with D perhaps TRBD1 or TRBD2 (6 bases each). The CDR3 is CASKVFPGAGAGVADTQYF. DNA for the CDR3: TGTGCCAGCAAGGTTTTCCCGGGGGCCGGTGCAGGGGTGGCAGATACGCAGTATTTT.